This T cell receptor beta chain comes out of a study of T cells in Graves' hyperthyroidism and ophthalmopathy. Study-wide results and caveats: Ophthalmopathy and stable hyperthyroidism were told apart by a 13 V-J model. Most clonotypes expanded in thyroid above 0.001 were likewise present in blood.

The V end lost 1 base, the J end lost 0 bases, and 13 bases lay between the germline ends. Germline V CDR1 and CDR2: KGHDR, SFDVKD. This CDR3 is built from 17 residues. Notes on this clonotype: Its specificity is unknown.

RNA transcripts were the template for amplifying TCR beta CDR3 regions. Using the HTBI primer set, a first-round RT-PCR was run on the TCR CDR3. TCRdb processed the multiplex PCR reads anew with MiXCR; each CDR3 protein has one entry. This table has 550,000 to 700,000 distinct CDR3 sequences, roughly 14% appearing once. Diagnosis rested on symptoms, serum thyroxine and TRAb, thyroid ultrasound, and orbital computed tomography. Source material: blood. The chain combines TRBV24-1 with TRBJ2-3; TRBD1 or TRBD2 may be the D gene (5 bases each). The clonotype comes from a woman in her thirties or forties with Graves' ophthalmopathy. The chain's CDR3 is CATSDFRVGESTDTQYF. Written as DNA, the CDR3 is TGTGCCACCAGTGATTTTAGGGTGGGGGAAAGCACAGATACGCAGTATTTT.